What follows are 21 T cell receptor beta chains derived from one specimen sequenced in a study of shared clonotypes between healthy human individuals. Clones were sequenced by immunoSEQ multiplex PCR, and TCRdb holds only the in-frame ones, with some missing. The sample consists of approximately 2.1 million clones, over 90% of them appearing once. The specimen sequenced was naive CD4+ T cells from PBMCs. This sample's subset: CD45RA+ positively selected. These receptor sequences come from a man aged 18 to 30 in good health. Some clones in this sample may be carry-over from other donors' samples.

With regard to this clone: Other nucleotide sequences in the sample specify the same CDR3. V is TRBV12-5 and J is TRBJ2-3; D gene ambiguous. CDR3 length equals 13 residues. CDR1 LGHNT and CDR2 FRNRAP come from the germline V gene. V lost 1 base and J lost 3, with 5 bases in between. CDR3 sequence (DNA): TGTGCTAGTGGTTTGGGTGGAACAGATACGCAGTATTTT. It codes for CASGLGGTDTQYF.

This chain links TRBV28 with TRBJ2-1; D call uncertain. Germline CDR1 and CDR2: MDHEN and SYDVKM. Trimming stripped 3 bases from V and 9 bases from J, with 3 bases between. The CDR3 runs to 10 residues. CDR3 in amino acids: CASSLVEQFF. The CDR3 DNA reads as TGTGCCAGCAGTTTGGTTGAGCAGTTCTTC. Full variable domain (remainder filled in from reference TRBV28 and TRBJ2-1): DVKVTQSSRYLVKRTGEKVFLECVQDMDHENMFWYRQDPGLGLRLIYFSYDVKMKEKGDIPEGYSVSREKKERFSLILESASTNQTSMYLCASSLVEQFFGPGTRLTVL.

This chain joins TRBV7-9 and TRBJ2-3; tentatively, D is TRBD1 or TRBD2 (5 bases each). V lost 1 base, J lost 4 bases, and 15 bases lay in between. The CDR3 has 16 amino acids. From germline, CDR1 is SEHNR and CDR2 FQNEAQ (reference sequence). CDR3 amino acids: CASSLVGRERADTQYF. The CDR3 nucleotides are TGTGCCAGCAGCTTAGTAGGCAGGGAGAGGGCAGATACGCAGTATTTT.

The gene calls are TRBV7-9 and TRBJ2-2; tentatively, D is TRBD1 (5 bases). The V gene lost 2 bases and the J gene lost 5 bases, with 15 bases spanning the gap. CDR1 SEHNR and CDR2 FQNEAQ come from the germline V gene (reference sequence). The CDR3 runs 16 residues. The CDR3 spells CASSLRGPSSTGELFF. CDR3 bases: TGTGCCAGCAGCTTAAGGGGCCCCTCCTCTACCGGGGAGCTGTTTTTT.

The chain recombines TRBV19 with TRBJ1-1, with a tentative D call TRBD1 (5 bases). Trimming left V 9 bases short and J 1 base short, with 12 bases between. CDR1 and CDR2 (germline): LNHDA, SQIVND (reference sequence). This CDR3 contains 13 residues. CDR3 nucleotides: TGTGCCAGCGCAGGGCGTGGGAACACTGAAGCTTTCTTT. Protein sequence: CASAGRGNTEAFF.

The chain is built from TRBV10-3 and TRBJ2-3; no clear D. CDR3 size: 16 residues. The germline gives CDR1 ENHRY, CDR2 SYGVKD. V was pared by 5 bases and J by 4 bases, with 19 bases between. As DNA, the CDR3 is TGTGCCATCAGTACCTTGGCAGGTGGAACCTCAGATACGCAGTATTTT. The encoded protein is CAISTLAGGTSDTQYF.

CDR3 protein: CASSPERSRGQYF. In DNA form, the CDR3 reads TGTGCCAGCAGCCCTGAGCGGTCTAGGGGGCAGTACTTC. The genes are TRBV7-2 and TRBJ2-7, with D possibly being TRBD1 or TRBD2 (5 bases each). This CDR3 contains 13 residues. Trimming stripped 5 bases from V and 9 bases from J, with 17 bases between. Looked up from germline, CDR1 is SGHTA and CDR2 is FQGNSA. The full variable domain, its missing parts supplied by reference TRBV7-2 and TRBJ2-7, is GAGVSQSPSNKVTEKGKDVELRCDPISGHTALYWYRQSLGQGLEFLIYFQGNSAPDKSGLPSDRFSAERTGGSVSTLTIQRTQQEDSAVYLCASSPERSRGQYFGPGTRLTVT.

CDR3 sequence (DNA): TGTGCCAGCAGCGAGGGTGGGAGCGGTAGAAGGGGTGGATATGGCTACACCTTC. Translating gives CASSEGGSGRRGGYGYTF. The V gene is TRBV28, the J gene TRBJ1-2; possible D gene TRBD1, 5 bases. This CDR3 has 18 residues. Germline values: CDR1 MDHEN, CDR2 SYDVKM. Trimming pared 6 bases from V and 5 bases from J, leaving 28 bases between.

The chain links TRBV4-2 to TRBJ2-5, with 7 bases identical to TRBD2. Germline CDR1 reads LGHNA; CDR2 reads YNFKEQ. Trimming at V came to 1 base and at J to 4 bases, leaving 6 bases not matched to a gene. This CDR3 is built from 15 residues. The CDR3 DNA sequence: TGTGCCAGCAGCCAAGCTTTGACTAGCCGAGAGACCCAGTACTTC. Translated, it gives CASSQALTSRETQYF.

A note on this clone: Other DNA sequences in the sample encode the same CDR3. The V gene is TRBV5-1, the J gene TRBJ2-1; 7 nucleotides line up with TRBD1. Germline CDR1 is SGHRS and CDR2 is YFSETQ. J gave up 3 bases and V 0 bases, and 6 bases lay outside the gene matches. This CDR3 comprises 16 residues. The DNA for the CDR3 is TGCGCCAGCAGCTTGGGACCGGGACAGATCTACAATGAGCAGTTCTTC. Its translation: CASSLGPGQIYNEQFF.

The CDR3 protein is CASSLLDRIEETQYF. As DNA, the CDR3 is TGTGCCAGCAGCTTACTCGACAGGATCGAAGAGACCCAGTACTTC. The rearrangement links TRBV5-6 to TRBJ2-5; D is perhaps TRBD1 (6 bases). Per the germline V gene, CDR1 is SGHDT and CDR2 is YYEEEE. V was trimmed by 2 bases and J by 3 bases, leaving 14 bases between them. This CDR3 comprises 15 residues.

This chain uses TRBV25-1 with TRBJ1-4; TRBD1 might be the D (5 bases). The germline V gene has CDR1 MGHDK and CDR2 SYGVNS. The CDR3 totals 16 residues. V was trimmed by 1 base and J by 0 bases, leaving 9 bases between them. The CDR3 sequence is CASSELGTTTNEKLFF. In DNA, the CDR3 is TGTGCCAGCAGTGAATTAGGGACGACAACTAATGAAAAACTGTTTTTT.

The rearrangement links TRBV19 to TRBJ2-7; 14 nucleotides line up with TRBD2. Germline CDR1 reads LNHDA; CDR2 reads SQIVND (reference sequence). The CDR3 is made up of 17 amino acids. After removal of 5 bases from V and 6 bases from J, the junction contained 12 bases not matched to a gene. CDR3 bases: TGTGCCAGTAGTTCACCCAATCGGGGACTAGCGGGAGTCGAGCAGTACTTC. Encoded protein: CASSSPNRGLAGVEQYF.

The chain uses TRBV5-4 and TRBJ2-1; TRBD2 matches at 8 bases. The length of the CDR3 is 14 residues. J was trimmed by 9 bases and V by 2 bases; bases with no gene match: 7. Germline CDR1 reads SGHNT; CDR2 reads YYREEE (reference sequence). CDR3 region: CASSFQRESVEQFF. CDR3 coding DNA: TGTGCCAGCAGCTTCCAGCGGGAGTCGGTTGAGCAGTTCTTC.

The chain has TRBV5-1 and TRBJ1-4; the D gene is possibly TRBD1 (5 bases). Trimming pared 4 bases from V and 0 bases from J, leaving 13 bases between. The CDR3 sequence is 16 residues long. The V gene's germline CDR1 is SGHRS and CDR2 YFSETQ. The CDR3 sequence: CASSKTGGATNEKLFF. The CDR3, as DNA: TGCGCCAGCAGCAAAACCGGGGGGGCAACTAATGAAAAACTGTTTTTT.

V gene TRBV19 combines with J gene TRBJ2-5; 8 bases agree with TRBD1. Germline V gene lookup returns CDR1 LNHDA and CDR2 SQIVND (reference sequence). This CDR3 is 16 amino acids long. The V gene end was trimmed by 5 bases and the J gene end by 1 base; junction bases not matched to a gene: 9. Here the CDR3 DNA reads TGTGCCAGTAGTGCGATTACCGGGACAGGCCAAGAGACCCAGTACTTC. It yields the protein CASSAITGTGQETQYF.

V gene TRBV5-8 combines with J gene TRBJ1-1; D is ambiguous. CDR1 is SGHTS, CDR2 YDEGEE, per germline. This CDR3 is built from 11 residues. Trimming removed 0 bases from V and 5 bases from J, with 2 bases in between. The CDR3 coding sequence is TGTGCCAGCAGCTTGGGTACTGAAGCTTTCTTT. It encodes CASSLGTEAFF.

The chain links TRBV7-6 to TRBJ1-4, with 7 bases lining up with TRBD1. CDR3 length: 15 amino acids. Germline CDR1 SGHVS, CDR2 FNYEAQ. V shed 2 bases, J shed 3 bases, and the junction held 3 bases outside the gene matches. This CDR3 is CASSLKGQANEKLFF. CDR3 nucleotides: TGTGCCAGCAGCTTAAAAGGACAGGCTAATGAAAAACTGTTTTTT.

The chain uses TRBV28 and TRBJ1-2; the D gene is possibly TRBD1 (6 bases). Germline values: CDR1 MDHEN, CDR2 SYDVKM. Trimming took 2 bases from V and 6 from J, leaving 10 bases between them. The CDR3 extends over 13 amino acids. The CDR3 loop is CASSLGGAHGYTF. The DNA for the CDR3 is TGTGCCAGCAGTTTAGGGGGGGCGCATGGCTACACCTTC.

The chain joins TRBV10-3 to TRBJ1-5; a weak D match, TRBD1 (6 bases). Per the germline V gene, CDR1 is ENHRY and CDR2 is SYGVKD. This CDR3 contains 15 residues. Trimming took 6 bases from V and 4 from J, leaving 16 bases between them. The CDR3 reads CAISELGTSNQPQHF. The CDR3 region has the DNA TGTGCCATCAGCGAGCTAGGGACATCGAATCAGCCCCAGCATTTT.

CDR3 protein: CASSQGGARRNTEAFF. As DNA, the CDR3 is TGTGCCAGCAGCCAGGGCGGGGCGCGGCGGAACACTGAAGCTTTCTTT. The rearrangement joins TRBV7-3 to TRBJ1-1, with D possibly TRBD1 on 5 matching bases. The CDR3 loop spans 16 amino acids. V shed 5 bases and J shed 1 base, with 17 bases lying between them. Germline V gene sequence: CDR1 SGHTA, CDR2 FQGTGA.